Described below is a single TCR beta chain sequence and its context. Antigen specificity is unknown. One entry per CDR3 protein, called by TCRdb with MiXCR from the RT-PCR reads. The sample includes some 800,000 distinct CDR3 sequences, approximately 22% of them seen just once. These data belong to a study of response to subunit inactivated influenza vaccine. Study observations and caveats: The authors suggested that few new T cells are recruited per seasonal influenza vaccination.

CDR1 and CDR2 from the germline V gene are KGHSH and LQKENI. The CDR3 has 15 residues. V was shortened by 3 bases and J by 2 bases, with 13 bases between the two germline ends. The sample here was PBMCs from blood, taken more than 4 days after vaccination. This receptor was obtained from a middle-aged man who received an inactivated influenza vaccine. J is TRBJ2-5 and V is TRBV18; D unresolved. CDR3 coding DNA: TGTGCCAGCTCACCCCCGTCGACGAGACAAGAGACCCAGTACTTC. It encodes CASSPPSTRQETQYF. The full variable domain, completed using reference TRBV18 and TRBJ2-5, is NAGVMQNPRHLVRRRGQEARLRCSPMKGHSHVYWYRQLPEEGLKFMVYLQKENIIDESGMPKERFSAEFPKEGPSILRIQQVVRGDSAAYFCASSPPSTRQETQYFGPGTRLLVL.